This T cell receptor beta chain was found in a study of tumor-infiltrating lymphocytes in primary liver carcinoma. Germline V gives CDR1 LGHNT, CDR2 FRNRAP. The CDR3 length is 15 residues. Unsorted whole blood served as the source of blood RNA, and germline DNA was extracted as well. Sampling before surgery obtained about 4 milliliters of peripheral blood. In the case of this clonotype: Germline and junction disagree at one end, which may indicate a read error.

A primer matching the constant region was used to make TCR beta cDNA from approximately 0.45 ug of total RNA. ARM-PCR was slightly modified, and three nested multiplex PCR rounds with it gave rise to the TCR beta libraries. For around 11 cycles apiece, the opening two PCR rounds ran with TRBV1-TRBV30 forward primers and a C-beta reverse primer. TCRdb reanalysed the multiplex PCR reads using MiXCR and keeps one entry per CDR3 protein. In the table there are approximately 300,000 distinct CDR3 sequences, approximately 65% of which are singletons. The clonotype was recovered from a man aged 35 to 55 with primary liver carcinoma and hepatitis B virus infection. The material sequenced was peripheral blood. This chain uses TRBV12-5 with TRBJ2-2; the D call may be TRBD1 or TRBD2 (6 bases each). The CDR3 here is CASGLIQGNTGGLFF. DNA of the CDR3: TGTGCTAGTGGTTTGATACAGGGTAACACCGGGGGGCTGTTTTTT.